Described below is a single T cell receptor (beta chain) sequence and its context. Antigen unknown. Since the CDR3 does not end with the conserved phenylalanine or tryptophan, this likely comes from a read error. This sample was included in a study of regulatory T cells in long-lasting Graves disease. The CDR3 contains 14 residues. Germline CDR1 and CDR2: WNHNN and SYGVQD (reference sequence). With 2 bases clipped from V and 2 bases from J, the junction kept 2 bases outside the gene matches. Study conclusions and caveats: Persistent disease preferred TRBV28, TRBJ1-2 and TRBJ2-5; new disease, TRBV20-1 and TRBJ2-1.

Arm-PCR with iRepertoire HTBI primers amplified the CDR3 regions for these TCR beta libraries. Per the authors' pipeline: Across the samples, identification revealed some 64 TRBV and 12 to 15 TRBJ segments. TCRdb reprocessed the multiplex PCR reads with MiXCR, giving one entry per CDR3 protein. The V and J calls and clone size come from TCRdb's table, not from the authors' own analysis. The data show hundreds of thousands of distinct CDR3 sequences, with 13% seen just once and under 10% held by the top ten. Time point specified: newly diagnosed GD, antithyroid drugs for less than 3 months. With RNA extracted from PBMCs as input, the TCR library was made. These data are also associated with another study on T cells in Graves' hyperthyroidism and ophthalmopathy. Per that study: Ophthalmopathy stood apart from stable hyperthyroidism in a 13 V-J model. Progression to ophthalmopathy was predicted a median of about 6.6 months early.

This material consisted of peripheral blood mononuclear cells (PBMCs), taken at new diagnosis, from a patient treated with antithyroid drugs. The genes are TRBV10-1 and TRBJ1-1; 7 nucleotides agree with TRBD1. The TCR was taken from a man aged 25-40 years with Graves disease. CDR3 loop: CASSETGDNTEAFL. Here the CDR3 DNA reads TGCGCCAGCAGTGAGACAGGGGACAACACTGAAGCTTTCCTT.